This T cell receptor (beta chain) was sequenced during a study of OX40 agonist ivuxolimab in advanced cancers. Produced via immunoSEQ multiplex PCR; TCRdb's table is partial and in-frame only. The sample holds roughly 68,000 clones, 80% to 90% seen once. Per the germline V gene, CDR1 is SNHLY and CDR2 is FYNNEI. The V segment lost 7 bases and the J segment 6 bases; nucleotides outside the gene matches: 8. This CDR3 has 15 amino acids. The material sequenced was CD4+ or CD8+ T cells sorted from blood, taken in a trial of the OX40 agonist ivuxolimab. This TCR was recovered from an adult with an advanced solid tumor such as melanoma, head and neck, liver or kidney cancer. The chain joins TRBV2 to TRBJ2-2, with 10 nucleotides matching TRBD2. The CDR3 DNA reads TGTGCCAGCAAACTACCCGGACTAGCGGCCGGGGAGCTGTTTTTT. This encodes CASKLPGLAAGELFF.